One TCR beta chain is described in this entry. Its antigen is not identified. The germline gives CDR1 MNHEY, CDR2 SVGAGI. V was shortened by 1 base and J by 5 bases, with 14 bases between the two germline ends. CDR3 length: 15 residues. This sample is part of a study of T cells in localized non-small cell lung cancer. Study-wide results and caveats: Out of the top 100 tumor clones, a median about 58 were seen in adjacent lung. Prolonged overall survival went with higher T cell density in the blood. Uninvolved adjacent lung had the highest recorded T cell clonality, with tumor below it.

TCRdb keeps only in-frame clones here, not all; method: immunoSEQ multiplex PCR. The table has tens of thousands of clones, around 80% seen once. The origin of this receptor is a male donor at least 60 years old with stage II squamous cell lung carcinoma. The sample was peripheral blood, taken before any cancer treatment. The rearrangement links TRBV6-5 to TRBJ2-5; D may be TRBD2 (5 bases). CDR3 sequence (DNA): TGTGCCAGCAGTTACTTCAAGGACTCACGGGAGACCCAGTACTTC. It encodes CASSYFKDSRETQYF.